The 32 T cell receptor beta chains presented below share a single source sample, sequenced in a study of naive and memory T cell subsets. Study-level results: Possibly reflecting memory cells re-expressing CD45RA, a few larger clonotypes occurred in naive repertoires, especially CD8.

The beta constant-region primer was an equimolar mix of two oligonucleotides covering TRBC1 and TRBC2. The ligated cDNA underwent four PCR rounds using SP2 and nested alpha and beta constant-region primers. TCRdb called the UMI-ligation and nested PCR reads again in MiXCR, with one record for every CDR3 protein. The sample carries over 90,000 distinct CDR3 sequences, over 9% recorded once. Their recognized antigens are unknown. The sequencing input was naive CD4+ T cells from blood. Source of these receptors: a human donor in good health.

The V call is TRBV12-3 or TRBV12-4, the J call TRBJ1-2; D is possibly TRBD1 (5 bases). Between the trimmed V and J ends, which lost 3 bases and 4 bases, there was a span of 12 bases. The CDR3 loop spans 14 amino acids. The CDR3, as DNA: TGTGCCAGCAGTTTCGCTGGGGCTGGCTATGGCTACACCTTC. Its translation: CASSFAGAGYGYTF.

This clonotype was seen a few times. Here the CDR3 reads CASSPVGGAGVGELFF. Here the CDR3 DNA reads TGTGCCAGCAGCCCAGTCGGGGGGGCCGGTGTCGGGGAGCTGTTTTTT. This chain joins TRBV7-3 and TRBJ2-2, with 8 bases fitting TRBD2. V gave up 5 bases and J gave up 7 bases; unmatched junction bases: 12. Germline CDR1 SGHTA, CDR2 FQGTGA. The CDR3 has 16 residues.

Turning to this clonotype: Relative to the germline gene, one junction end is altered; a read error may explain this. The genes are TRBV30 and TRBJ1-5; 9 bases map to TRBD1. The CDR3 covers 18 residues. CDR1 and CDR2 from the germline V gene are GTSNPN and SVGIG (reference sequence). CDR3 nucleotides: TGCATAAAGGTGCCCCGGGACAGGGCCCATAATAGCAATCAGCCCCAGCATTTT. Encoded protein: CIKVPRDRAHNSNQPQHF.

The V call is TRBV12-3 or TRBV12-4, the J call TRBJ1-2, with D perhaps matching TRBD1 (6 bases). V lost 8 bases and J lost 5, with 6 bases in between. The CDR3 totals 10 residues. CDR3 amino acids: CASGTYGYTF. The CDR3 DNA reads as TGTGCCAGCGGGACATATGGCTACACCTTC.

The gene calls are TRBV29-1 and TRBJ1-3; the D is unclear. Germline V gene data show CDR1 as SQVTM and CDR2 as ANQGSEA. The V end lost 4 bases, the J end lost 2 bases, and 3 bases lay between the germline ends. This CDR3 is built from 11 residues. The CDR3 DNA reads as TGCAGCGTTGCGGCTGGAAACACCATATATTTT. Translating it yields CSVAAGNTIYF.

This clonotype was counted a few times. The chain joins TRBV6-2 or TRBV6-3 to TRBJ1-6, with 10 bases fitting TRBD1. Trimming removed 6 bases from V and 7 bases from J; junction bases left unmatched: 9. CDR3 length: 16 amino acids. Germline V gives CDR1 MNHEY, CDR2 SVGEGT. CDR3: CASSPGQGVRNSPLHF. Written as DNA, the CDR3 is TGTGCCAGCAGCCCCGGACAGGGGGTGAGGAATTCACCCCTCCACTTT.

This clonotype was detected ten times or more. The chain carries TRBV18 and TRBJ2-7, with no clear D. Trimming cost V 8 bases and J 0 bases, with 11 bases left between them. CDR1 and CDR2 (germline): KGHSH, LQKENI. This CDR3 region has 13 residues. The CDR3 DNA sequence: TGTGCCAGCCAGCCCCTAGACTCCTACGAGCAGTACTTC. Its translation: CASQPLDSYEQYF.

In this sample, this clonotype turned up a few times. The V and J genes are TRBV4-1 and TRBJ1-4; D is unresolved. V gave up 7 bases and J gave up 8 bases, with 14 bases separating them. CDR3 length: 13 amino acids. Per germline, CDR1 MGHRA and CDR2 YSYEKL. The CDR3 reads CASTHVGKEKLFF. In DNA, the CDR3 is TGCGCCAGCACCCACGTCGGAAAGGAAAAACTGTTTTTT.

DNA of the CDR3: TGTGCCACCAGGGCGACAGACACCGGGGAGCTGTTTTTT. Translation: CATRATDTGELFF. The J gene is TRBJ2-2, the V gene TRBV24-1, with a weak D call TRBD1 (5 bases). The germline CDR1 and CDR2 sequences are KGHDR and SFDVKD. V lost 7 bases to trimming and J lost 3 bases, with 8 bases between them. The CDR3 is 13 amino acids.

This clonotype was found many times. The chain combines TRBV20-1 with TRBJ1-1; D remains unclear. CDR3 length equals 12 residues. V was shortened by 5 bases and J by 7 bases, with 14 bases between the two germline ends. CDR1 is DFQATT, CDR2 SNEGSKA, per germline (reference sequence). The CDR3 loop reads CSASGSNGEAFF. The CDR3 coding sequence is TGCAGTGCTTCCGGGTCGAACGGTGAAGCTTTCTTT.

The sample holds a few counts of this clonotype. The rearrangement links TRBV6-2 or TRBV6-3 to TRBJ2-3, with 8 bases fitting TRBD2. CDR1 MNHEY and CDR2 SVGEGT come from the germline V gene. The CDR3 is 15 residues long. The ends lost 8 bases at V and 2 bases at J; junction bases unmatched: 9. The CDR3 DNA is TGTGCCAGCCAAAGCGGGGGCCTTCTCACAGATACGCAGTATTTT. The encoded protein is CASQSGGLLTDTQYF.

This clonotype was seen ten or more times. The chain employs TRBV20-1 and TRBJ2-6; D gene ambiguous. Germline V gene sequence: CDR1 DFQATT, CDR2 SNEGSKA (reference sequence). V dropped 3 bases and J dropped 3 bases, with 6 bases sitting between them. CDR3 length: 13 residues. The CDR3 DNA is TGCAGTGCTAGGGGTGGTGGGGCCAACGTCCTGACTTTC. It specifies CSARGGGANVLTF.

This clonotype was seen repeatedly, ten times or more. The chain links TRBV29-1 to TRBJ2-7; D is ambiguous. The V gene lost 4 bases and the J gene lost 10 bases, with 17 bases spanning the gap. CDR1 and CDR2 (germline): SQVTM, ANQGSEA. The length of the CDR3 is 12 residues. CDR3 protein: CSVAYSLQRQYF. CDR3 nucleotides: TGCAGCGTTGCATATTCCCTACAAAGACAGTACTTC.

V is TRBV6-5 and J is TRBJ1-6; tentative D call: TRBD1 (6 bases). The germline V and J ends were trimmed by 4 bases and 7 bases, with 14 bases remaining between them. The CDR3 spans 15 residues. Germline V gene lookup returns CDR1 MNHEY and CDR2 SVGAGI. The CDR3 nucleotides read TGTGCCAGCAGTTGGACAGTTAAAAGCAATTCACCCCTCCACTTT. It codes for CASSWTVKSNSPLHF.

This clonotype was detected a few times. The V and J genes are TRBV4-2 and TRBJ1-2; unclear D gene. The CDR3 extends over 13 amino acids. Germline V gives CDR1 LGHNA, CDR2 YNFKEQ. V dropped 1 base and J dropped 6 bases, with 9 bases sitting between them. CDR3 sequence reads: CASSQGGNDGYTF. CDR3 sequence (DNA): TGTGCCAGCAGCCAAGGCGGAAACGATGGCTACACCTTC.

The table lists this clonotype with a few counts. V gene TRBV14 combines with J gene TRBJ2-2, with D perhaps TRBD1 (5 bases). V was clipped by 2 bases and J by 8 bases, with 12 bases between them. The CDR3 is 14 residues long. Per the germline V gene, CDR1 is SGHDN and CDR2 is FVKESK. The CDR3 protein is CASSQTNRFGELFF. The DNA for the CDR3 is TGTGCCAGCAGCCAAACTAACAGGTTTGGGGAGCTGTTTTTT.

V and J are TRBV7-8 and TRBJ2-7; 8 nucleotides agree with TRBD2. The CDR3 is made up of 15 amino acids. Germline loops: CDR1 SGHVS, CDR2 FQNEAQ. Unmatched junction bases numbered 14, after V lost 5 bases and J lost 8 bases. In DNA form, the CDR3 reads TGTGCCAGCAGCCTTAGCGGGAAGACCACTACGAAGCAGTACTTC. This codes for CASSLSGKTTTKQYF.

This clonotype has more than one count but fewer than ten. The chain combines TRBV19 with TRBJ2-1, with D hard to call. V lost 5 bases and J lost 6, with 11 bases in between. Germline V CDR1 and CDR2: LNHDA, SQIVND (reference sequence). The CDR3 runs 13 residues. CDR3 in DNA: TGTGCCAGTAGTTTTCTGGCTTCCAATGAGCAGTTCTTC. Translation: CASSFLASNEQFF.

V usage is TRBV12-3 or TRBV12-4 and J usage is TRBJ1-1; a weak D match, TRBD1 (5 bases). The V and J ends lost 6 bases and 4 bases respectively, with 12 bases between them. This CDR3 has 13 residues. CDR3 bases: TGTGCCAGCAGCCCGGGACGGTCCACTGAAGCTTTCTTT. Protein product: CASSPGRSTEAFF.

The table lists this clonotype with many counts. This rearrangement joins TRBV30 to TRBJ2-1; D could derive from TRBD1 or TRBD2 (6 bases each). The CDR3 totals 15 residues. The germline V and J ends were trimmed by 0 bases and 2 bases, with 11 bases remaining between them. Germline V CDR1 and CDR2: GTSNPN, SVGIG (reference sequence). The CDR3 reads CAWSVFGGAYNEQFF. In nucleotides, the CDR3 is TGTGCCTGGAGTGTGTTCGGGGGCGCCTACAATGAGCAGTTCTTC.

This clonotype was observed at least ten times. The chain couples TRBV5-1 to TRBJ1-2; D unresolved. V was pared by 0 bases and J by 2 bases, with 8 bases between. CDR1 is SGHRS and CDR2 is YFSETQ in the germline V gene. The CDR3 length is 14 residues. As DNA, the CDR3 is TGCGCCAGCAGCTTGGACGGCTCGAACTATGGCTACACCTTC. Translated, it gives CASSLDGSNYGYTF.

The rearrangement joins TRBV23-1 to TRBJ2-1; maybe TRBD1 (5 bases). TRBV23-1 is flagged as an ORF with uncertain function. Trimming pared 4 bases from V and 7 bases from J, leaving 14 bases between. This CDR3 spans 14 amino acids. In nucleotides, the CDR3 is TGCGCCAGCAGTCTCGACAGTACCCGTAATGAGCAGTTCTTC. The encoded protein is CASSLDSTRNEQFF.

This clonotype appeared a single time. This sequence joins TRBV27 and TRBJ2-3; 8 bases map to TRBD2. The V gene's germline CDR1 is MNHEY and CDR2 SMNVEV (reference sequence). This CDR3 contains 17 residues. With 6 bases clipped from V and 6 bases from J, the junction kept 17 bases outside the gene matches. This chain's CDR3 is CASSPTRYSGKGDTQYF. For the CDR3, the DNA is TGTGCCAGCAGCCCGACTCGGTATAGCGGGAAAGGGGATACGCAGTATTTT.

This clonotype was seen a single time. V and J are TRBV12-3 or TRBV12-4 and TRBJ2-1; maybe TRBD2 (6 bases). Trimming cost V 6 bases and J 3 bases, with 15 bases left between them. The CDR3 is made up of 15 amino acids. CDR3 region: CASRRAGTLYNEQFF. The CDR3 coding sequence is TGTGCCAGCAGACGCGCCGGGACTCTCTACAATGAGCAGTTCTTC.

This clonotype was counted ten times or more. J is TRBJ1-4 and V is TRBV25-1; D gene uncertain. CDR1 is MGHDK, CDR2 SYGVNS, per germline. The CDR3 sequence is 13 residues long. V gave up 6 bases and J gave up 8 bases, with 13 bases separating them. The CDR3 loop is CASRGRSREKLFF. DNA for the CDR3: TGTGCCAGCAGAGGACGCAGTAGAGAAAAACTGTTTTTT.

The J gene is TRBJ1-1, the V gene TRBV2; D unresolved. Germline values: CDR1 SNHLY, CDR2 FYNNEI. V was shortened by 4 bases and J by 1 base, with 7 bases between the two germline ends. The CDR3 sequence is 13 residues long. CDR3 sequence: CASSGAGNTEAFF. CDR3 DNA sequence: TGTGCCAGCAGTGGAGCAGGGAACACTGAAGCTTTCTTT.

This clonotype was detected ten times or more. The gene calls are TRBV28 and TRBJ2-1; the D is unclear. This CDR3 comprises 15 residues. V was clipped by 2 bases and J by 0 bases, with 8 bases between them. The germline gives CDR1 MDHEN, CDR2 SYDVKM. The CDR3 sequence: CASSLLRSSYNEQFF. CDR3 DNA: TGTGCCAGCAGTTTACTGCGCAGCTCCTACAATGAGCAGTTCTTC.

This clonotype showed up just a few times. The chain employs TRBV18 and TRBJ1-2, with TRBD1 matching 10 bases. The J segment lost 4 bases and the V segment lost 2 bases, leaving 4 bases of the junction unmatched. From germline, CDR1 is KGHSH and CDR2 LQKENI. The CDR3 sequence is 15 residues long. Here the CDR3 reads CASSPGTGDGYGYTF. Written as DNA, the CDR3 is TGTGCCAGCTCACCAGGGACAGGGGATGGCTATGGCTACACCTTC.

This chain links TRBV30 with TRBJ2-6; D is ambiguous. Trimming removed 5 bases at V and 3 bases at J, with 20 bases between. This CDR3 region has 17 residues. Germline CDR1 GTSNPN, CDR2 SVGIG (reference sequence). The CDR3 coding sequence is TGTGCCTGGGCGGAGCGAGTGGGCGCATATGGGGCCAACGTCCTGACTTTC. Protein: CAWAERVGAYGANVLTF.

The V gene is TRBV7-7, the J gene TRBJ2-5; 9 bases align to TRBD2. The CDR3 sequence is 14 residues long. J lost 2 bases, V lost 5 bases, and 3 bases had no gene match. CDR1 and CDR2 (germline): SSHAT, FNYEAQ (reference sequence). In DNA, the CDR3 is TGTGCCAGCAGCCCCGGACTAGCGCAAGAGACCCAGTACTTC. Protein product: CASSPGLAQETQYF.

This clonotype was seen more than once but under ten times. V usage is TRBV20-1 and J usage is TRBJ2-3; 7 bases are shared with TRBD2. This CDR3 is 15 amino acids long. Trimming removed 2 bases from V and 2 bases from J; junction bases left unmatched: 7. Per germline, CDR1 DFQATT and CDR2 SNEGSKA (reference sequence). The CDR3 DNA is TGCAGTGCTAGACTAGCGGAGATATCCACAGATACGCAGTATTTT. Translated, it gives CSARLAEISTDTQYF.

This rearrangement joins TRBV20-1 to TRBJ2-1; D is undetermined. The CDR3 length is 13 residues. Per germline, CDR1 DFQATT and CDR2 SNEGSKA (reference sequence). Trimming shortened V by 0 bases and J by 5 bases, and 8 bases separated the two germline ends. CDR3: CSARDISHNEQFF. In nucleotides, the CDR3 is TGCAGTGCTAGAGATATAAGCCACAATGAGCAGTTCTTC.